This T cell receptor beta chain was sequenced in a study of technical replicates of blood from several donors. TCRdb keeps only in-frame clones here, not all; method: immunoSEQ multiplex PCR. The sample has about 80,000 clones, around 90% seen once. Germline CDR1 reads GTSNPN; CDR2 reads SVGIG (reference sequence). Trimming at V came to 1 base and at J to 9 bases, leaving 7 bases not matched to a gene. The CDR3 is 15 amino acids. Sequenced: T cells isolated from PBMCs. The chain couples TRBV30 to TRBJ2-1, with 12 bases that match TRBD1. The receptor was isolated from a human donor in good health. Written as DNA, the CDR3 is TGTGCCTGGAGTGAGGGACAGGGGGCTATGAGTGAGCAGTTCTTC. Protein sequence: CAWSEGQGAMSEQFF.